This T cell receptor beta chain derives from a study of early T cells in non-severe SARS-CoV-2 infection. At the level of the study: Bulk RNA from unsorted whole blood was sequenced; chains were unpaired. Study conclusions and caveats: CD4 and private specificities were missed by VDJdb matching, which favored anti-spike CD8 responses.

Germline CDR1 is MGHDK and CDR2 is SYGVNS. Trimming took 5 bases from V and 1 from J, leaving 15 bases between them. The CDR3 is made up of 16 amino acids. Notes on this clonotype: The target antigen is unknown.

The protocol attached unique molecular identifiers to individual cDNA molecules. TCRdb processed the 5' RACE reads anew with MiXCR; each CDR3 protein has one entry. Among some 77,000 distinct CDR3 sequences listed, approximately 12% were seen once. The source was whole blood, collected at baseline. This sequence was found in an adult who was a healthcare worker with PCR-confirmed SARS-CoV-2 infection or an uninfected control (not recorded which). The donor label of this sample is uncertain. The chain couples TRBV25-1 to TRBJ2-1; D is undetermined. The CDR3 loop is CASSPQAMSSYNEQFF. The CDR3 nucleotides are TGTGCCAGCAGTCCGCAGGCCATGTCATCCTACAATGAGCAGTTCTTC.